This TCR beta chain was identified in a study of read filtering for tumor transcriptome and immune sequencing. Germline V gene sequence: CDR1 MNHNS, CDR2 SASEGT. V lost 4 bases, J lost 5 bases, and 9 bases lay in between. This CDR3 is 14 amino acids long. This library used roughly 430 ng RNA and molecular barcoded adaptors spanning alpha/delta and beta/gamma chains. MiXCR, applied by TCRdb to the reads, yields one record per CDR3 protein. The sample lists approximately 61,000 distinct CDR3 sequences, roughly 19% seen once, with around an eighth in the top ten. The TCR comes from a donor aged 40 or over with multiple myeloma. Sequencing was carried out using a population of CD138-negative cells sorted from bone marrow. V usage is TRBV6-1 and J usage is TRBJ1-6; tentatively, D is TRBD1 (5 bases). CDR3 sequence: CASSVQGDNSPLHF. DNA of the CDR3: TGTGCCAGCAGTGTTCAGGGTGATAATTCACCCCTCCACTTT.